Below are 27 T cell receptor beta chains sequenced from a single sample in a study of cytomegalovirus exposure and HLA in healthy donors. The study ran its PCR with 60 Vbeta and 13 Jbeta primers. TCRdb's table, derived via immunoSEQ multiplex PCR, lists solely in-frame clones and lacks some. This repertoire shows 55,000 or so clones, roughly 80% found once; its top ten account for around 1.6%. Sequenced: PBMCs. The receptors come from a man younger than 45 in good health and CMV-seronegative.

The chain carries TRBV6-5 and TRBJ2-7; the match to TRBD1 covers 10 bases. The V and J ends lost 2 bases and 5 bases, in that order; junction bases with no gene match: 6. CDR1 and CDR2 from the germline V gene are MNHEY and SVGAGI. The CDR3 runs to 15 residues. CDR3 in DNA: TGTGCCAGCAGTTACCGGGACAGGGGAGGACACGAGCAGTACTTC. Encoded protein: CASSYRDRGGHEQYF.

This chain uses TRBV4-2 with TRBJ2-6; a possible D gene is TRBD1 (6 bases). Trimming pared 0 bases from V and 4 bases from J, leaving 10 bases between. From germline, CDR1 is LGHNA and CDR2 YNFKEQ. The CDR3 covers 16 residues. As DNA, the CDR3 is TGTGCCAGCAGCCAAGATTCAGGGGTAGGGGCCAACGTCCTGACTTTC. Translating gives CASSQDSGVGANVLTF.

The chain couples TRBV29-1 to TRBJ1-1; D is unresolved. Between the trimmed V and J ends, which lost 6 bases and 4 bases, there was a span of 12 bases. The CDR3 totals 12 residues. Germline-derived CDR1 and CDR2 are SQVTM and ANQGSEA. This CDR3 reads CSVGPSPTEAFF. DNA of the CDR3: TGCAGCGTGGGCCCCTCTCCCACTGAAGCTTTCTTT.

V usage is TRBV19 and J usage is TRBJ2-5, with 9 nucleotides matching TRBD2. The J call may be incorrect, as the DNA end agrees better with TRBJ2-7. CDR1 is LNHDA and CDR2 is SQIVND in the germline V gene (reference sequence). The CDR3 contains 15 residues. In nucleotides, the CDR3 is TGTGCCAGTAGTACCCTTGCGGGGGGGCCTTACGAGCAGTACTTC. Encoded protein: CASSTLAGGPYEQYF.

The chain couples TRBV7-2 to TRBJ2-5; 11 positions agree with TRBD2. This CDR3 comprises 16 residues. Per the germline V gene, CDR1 is SGHTA and CDR2 is FQGNSA. Losses at the gene ends were 1 base for V and 3 bases for J; bases not matched to a gene: 4. CDR3 residues: CASSLVSGGAKETQYF. CDR3 nucleotides: TGTGCCAGCAGCTTAGTTAGCGGGGGGGCAAAAGAGACCCAGTACTTC.

The chain employs TRBV7-6 and TRBJ2-7, with a tentative D call TRBD2 (5 bases). Per germline, CDR1 SGHVS and CDR2 FNYEAQ. There are 15 residues in the CDR3. The germline V and J ends were trimmed by 1 base and 2 bases, with 12 bases remaining between them. The CDR3 protein is CASSLVAGGTYEQYF. The DNA for the CDR3 is TGTGCCAGCAGCTTAGTCGCGGGCGGTACCTACGAGCAGTACTTC. Together with reference TRBV7-6 and TRBJ2-7, the CDR3 gives the full variable domain: GAGVSQSPRYKVTKRGQDVALRCDPISGHVSLYWYRQALGQGPEFLTYFNYEAQQDKSGLPNDRFSAERPEGSISTLTIQRTEQRDSAMYRCASSLVAGGTYEQYFGPGTRLTVT.

CDR3 loop: CASSYSRDRVSLLHF. The CDR3, as DNA: TGTGCCAGCAGTTACTCCCGGGACAGGGTTTCTCTCCTCCACTTT. The V and J genes are TRBV6-5 and TRBJ1-6; TRBD1 matches at 9 bases. Germline-derived CDR1 and CDR2 are MNHEY and SVGAGI. Germline trimming cut 0 bases from V and 15 bases from J; bases unmatched to any gene: 9. This CDR3 contains 15 residues.

This chain uses TRBV7-9 with TRBJ2-1; 9 bases align to TRBD1. Looked up from germline, CDR1 is SEHNR and CDR2 is FQNEAQ (reference sequence). V shed 5 bases and J 4 bases; nucleotides not matched to a gene: 9. The length of the CDR3 is 16 residues. The CDR3 bases are TGTGCCAGCAGCCCAAATTTGGGACAGGGTTACAATGAGCAGTTCTTC. It specifies CASSPNLGQGYNEQFF.

Regarding this clone: A junction boundary mismatches the germline segment, possibly from a read error. The rearrangement links TRBV7-2 to TRBJ2-1; D is perhaps TRBD2 (5 bases). Germline assignment: CDR1 SGHTA and CDR2 FQGNSA. The CDR3 consists of 13 residues. The CDR3 coding sequence is TGTGCCAGCAGCCTAGCTACCTACAATGAGCAGTTCTTC. It translates to CASSLATYNEQFF.

The rearrangement uses TRBV7-2 and TRBJ2-6; tentative D call: TRBD2 (7 bases). The CDR3 covers 18 residues. V was shortened by 5 bases and J by 1 base, with 18 bases between the two germline ends. Germline-derived CDR1 and CDR2 are SGHTA and FQGNSA. CDR3 nucleotides: TGTGCCAGCAGCCTAAGGGGGGGGGCCGAGTCTGGGGCCAACGTCCTGACTTTC. Translated, it gives CASSLRGGAESGANVLTF.

Of note for this clone: The same CDR3 can be traced to other DNA sequences in this sample. The V and J genes are TRBV18 and TRBJ2-2; TRBD2 matches 7 bases. There are 15 residues in the CDR3. Germline CDR1 KGHSH, CDR2 LQKENI. V lost 1 base, J lost 4 bases, and 3 bases stayed unmatched. The CDR3 here is CASSPRSGATGELFF. Written as DNA, the CDR3 is TGTGCCAGCTCACCACGAAGCGGGGCCACCGGGGAGCTGTTTTTT.

This clone was observed a handful of times. The chain employs TRBV5-8 and TRBJ1-1, with TRBD1 matching over 7 bases. Germline-derived CDR1 and CDR2 are SGHTS and YDEGEE. There are 16 residues in the CDR3. Trimming took 4 bases from V and 7 from J; bases not matched to a gene: 16. CDR3 in amino acids: CASSPTSLGQDFEAFF. In nucleotides, the CDR3 is TGTGCCAGCAGCCCCACCTCATTAGGACAGGACTTTGAAGCTTTCTTT.

This clone was observed once. V gene TRBV5-1 combines with J gene TRBJ1-6; 8 positions match TRBD1. The germline gives CDR1 SGHRS, CDR2 YFSETQ. Germline trimming cut 3 bases from V and 7 bases from J; bases unmatched to any gene: 6. CDR3 size: 15 residues. CDR3 residues: CASSYGTGGNSPLHF. The DNA of the CDR3 is TGCGCCAGCAGCTACGGGACAGGTGGAAATTCACCCCTCCACTTT. Filled out from reference TRBV5-1 and TRBJ1-6, the complete variable domain reads KAGVTQTPRYLIKTRGQQVTLSCSPISGHRSVSWYQQTPGQGLQFLFEYFSETQRNKGNFPGRFSGRQFSNSRSEMNVSTLELGDSALYLCASSYGTGGNSPLHFGNGTRLTVT.

The chain is built from TRBV2 and TRBJ1-4; tentative D call: TRBD1 (5 bases). This CDR3 has 15 amino acids. With 9 bases removed from V and 8 bases from J, the gap between germline ends came to 22 bases. Germline assignment: CDR1 SNHLY and CDR2 FYNNEI. CDR3 nucleotide sequence: TGTGCCAGTCAGAGGGGAGGTGCGGTTGGAGAAAAACTGTTTTTT. Its protein product is CASQRGGAVGEKLFF.

The chain combines TRBV7-6 with TRBJ2-2, with D maybe TRBD2 (6 bases). Trimming left V 0 bases short and J 6 bases short, with 11 bases between. Looked up from germline, CDR1 is SGHVS and CDR2 is FNYEAQ. The CDR3 runs 15 residues. CDR3 bases: TGTGCCAGCAGCTTAGCCGGGGGAAGGGCCGGGGAGCTGTTTTTT. Amino acid sequence: CASSLAGGRAGELFF.

The chain is built from TRBV29-1 and TRBJ2-2, with D possibly being TRBD1 (6 bases). From germline, CDR1 is SQVTM and CDR2 ANQGSEA. V lost 7 bases to trimming and J lost 7 bases, with 19 bases between them. The CDR3 is 14 amino acids. The CDR3 is CSAGPTTGSGELFF. In DNA, the CDR3 is TGCAGCGCTGGCCCTACTACAGGGAGCGGGGAGCTGTTTTTT.

The J gene is TRBJ1-6, the V gene TRBV7-9; TRBD1 is a possible D gene (5 bases). Deletions cut 4 bases from V and 11 bases from J, with 18 bases between. This CDR3 has 15 amino acids. Germline V gene data show CDR1 as SEHNR and CDR2 as FQNEAQ (reference sequence). CDR3 sequence reads: CASSSTGLTVAPLHF. The CDR3 DNA reads as TGTGCCAGCAGCTCGACGGGACTTACAGTCGCACCCCTCCACTTT.

V and J are TRBV7-9 and TRBJ2-6; D is possibly TRBD1 (6 bases). The CDR3 loop spans 16 amino acids. Between the trimmed V and J ends, which lost 6 bases and 0 bases, there was a span of 12 bases. The germline V gene encodes CDR1 SEHNR and CDR2 FQNEAQ (reference sequence). The CDR3 reads CASRRTGISGANVLTF. The CDR3 nucleotides are TGTGCCAGCAGACGTACAGGGATCTCTGGGGCCAACGTCCTGACTTTC.

The gene calls are TRBV7-9 and TRBJ2-3; 10 bases fit TRBD1. The ends lost 8 bases at V and 0 bases at J; junction bases unmatched: 14. Per germline, CDR1 SEHNR and CDR2 FQNEAQ (reference sequence). CDR3 length: 18 residues. For the CDR3, the DNA is TGTGCCAGCGGGTACCGGGACAGGGGTCCAACTAGCACAGATACGCAGTATTTT. Residues: CASGYRDRGPTSTDTQYF.

This clone was seen a few times. The CDR3 sequence is CASSPQPSISGSSYEQYF. DNA of the CDR3: TGTGCCAGCAGCCCCCAGCCCTCGATTAGCGGGAGTTCCTACGAGCAGTACTTC. The chain couples TRBV4-2 to TRBJ2-7; 9 bases are a match to TRBD2. CDR1 and CDR2 (germline): LGHNA, YNFKEQ. The V and J ends lost 4 bases and 1 base, in that order; junction bases with no gene match: 14. CDR3 size: 18 residues.

The genes are TRBV29-1 and TRBJ1-1, with D uncertain. CDR1 SQVTM and CDR2 ANQGSEA come from the germline V gene. The CDR3 loop spans 13 amino acids. V was cut by 7 bases and J by 1 base, with 13 bases left in between. The CDR3 region has the DNA TGCAGCGGGGGAGGACGTGCGAACACTGAAGCTTTCTTT. Its translation: CSGGGRANTEAFF.

The chain links TRBV7-8 to TRBJ2-5; tentative D call: TRBD1 (5 bases). The CDR3 extends over 13 amino acids. CDR1 is SGHVS and CDR2 is FQNEAQ in the germline V gene. The germline V and J ends were trimmed by 3 bases and 1 base, with 6 bases remaining between them. The CDR3 reads CASSLGPQETQYF. CDR3 in DNA: TGTGCCAGCAGCTTGGGGCCCCAAGAGACCCAGTACTTC.

This sequence joins TRBV2 and TRBJ2-3; TRBD1 aligns across 8 bases. Per the germline V gene, CDR1 is SNHLY and CDR2 is FYNNEI. With 8 bases clipped from V and 0 bases from J, the junction kept 4 bases outside the gene matches. This CDR3 spans 14 amino acids. The CDR3 region is CASGRGLSTDTQYF. The CDR3 DNA reads TGTGCCAGCGGCAGGGGGCTCAGCACAGATACGCAGTATTTT.

The rearrangement joins TRBV18 to TRBJ2-7; 11 nucleotides match TRBD2. Germline-derived CDR1 and CDR2 are KGHSH and LQKENI. The CDR3 is 16 amino acids. The V gene end was trimmed by 1 base and the J gene end by 3 bases; junction bases not matched to a gene: 5. CDR3: CASSPQLAGVGYEQYF. The CDR3 nucleotides read TGTGCCAGCTCACCACAACTAGCGGGGGTAGGCTACGAGCAGTACTTC.

The CDR3 DNA follows: TGTGCCAGCAGCCGGACAGGGCCCGGAGATACTGAAGCTTTCTTT. Translation gives CASSRTGPGDTEAFF. This chain links TRBV7-2 with TRBJ1-1; the match to TRBD1 covers 8 bases. Germline lookup yields CDR1 SGHTA and CDR2 FQGNSA. With V trimmed by 5 bases and J by 5 bases, 10 bases remained unmatched. The CDR3 length is 15 residues.

The chain uses TRBV11-1 and TRBJ1-2, with D maybe TRBD1 (5 bases). The V end was cut by 4 bases, the J end by 7 bases, with 7 bases between. The CDR3 covers 11 residues. Germline V gene lookup returns CDR1 SGHAT and CDR2 FQDESV (reference sequence). CDR3 DNA sequence: TGTGCCAGCAGCTATAGGGGTGGCTACACCTTC. Residues: CASSYRGGYTF.

This clone has a single count. CDR3 DNA: TGTGCCAGCAGTTTAAGGGGGTCGCAGCCCCAGCATTTT. Its translation: CASSLRGSQPQHF. The V gene is TRBV28, the J gene TRBJ1-5; D is possibly TRBD1 (6 bases). Germline V gene data show CDR1 as MDHEN and CDR2 as SYDVKM. V was clipped by 2 bases and J by 7 bases, with 9 bases between them. The length of the CDR3 is 13 residues.